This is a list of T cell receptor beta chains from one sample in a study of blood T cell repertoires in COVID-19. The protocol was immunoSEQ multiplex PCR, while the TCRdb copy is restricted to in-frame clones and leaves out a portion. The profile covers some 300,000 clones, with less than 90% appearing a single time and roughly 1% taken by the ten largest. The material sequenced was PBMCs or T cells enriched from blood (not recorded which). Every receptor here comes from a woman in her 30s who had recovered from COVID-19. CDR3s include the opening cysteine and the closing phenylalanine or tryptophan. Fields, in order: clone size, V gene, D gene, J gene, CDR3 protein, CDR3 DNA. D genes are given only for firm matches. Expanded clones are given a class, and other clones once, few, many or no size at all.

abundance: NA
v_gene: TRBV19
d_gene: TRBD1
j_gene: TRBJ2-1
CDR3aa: CASSIWDRYNEQFF
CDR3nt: TGTGCCAGTAGTATTTGGGACAGGTATAATGAGCAGTTCTTC

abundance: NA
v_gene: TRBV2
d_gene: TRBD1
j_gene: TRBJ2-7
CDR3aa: CASRGGAGSYEQYF
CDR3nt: TGTGCCAGCAGAGGGGGCGCAGGGTCCTACGAGCAGTACTTC

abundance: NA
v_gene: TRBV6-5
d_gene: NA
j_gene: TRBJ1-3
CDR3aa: CASSYVGDSGNTIYF
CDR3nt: TGTGCCAGCAGTTACGTCGGGGACTCTGGAAACACCATATATTTT

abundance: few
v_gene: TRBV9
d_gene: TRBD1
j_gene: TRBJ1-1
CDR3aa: CASSVDGQGISSEAFF
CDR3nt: TGTGCCAGCAGCGTAGATGGACAGGGGATCTCTAGTGAAGCTTTCTTT

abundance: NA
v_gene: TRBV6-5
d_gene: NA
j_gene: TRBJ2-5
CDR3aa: CASSPLGGAGKTQYF
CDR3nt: TGTGCCAGCAGCCCACTAGGGGGGGCGGGAAAGACCCAGTACTTC

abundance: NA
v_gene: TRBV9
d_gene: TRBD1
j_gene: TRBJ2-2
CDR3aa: CASSGQGRSGELFF
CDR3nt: TGTGCCAGCAGCGGACAGGGTCGGTCCGGGGAGCTGTTTTTT

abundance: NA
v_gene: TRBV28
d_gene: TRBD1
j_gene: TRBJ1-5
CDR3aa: CASSWDRGGNQPQHF
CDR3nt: TGTGCCAGCAGTTGGGACAGGGGGGGGAATCAGCCCCAGCATTTT

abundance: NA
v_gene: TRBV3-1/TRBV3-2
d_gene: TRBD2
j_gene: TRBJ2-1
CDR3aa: CASSQDRSGGPFF
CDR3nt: TGTGCCAGCAGCCAAGATCGGAGCGGGGGGCCATTCTTC

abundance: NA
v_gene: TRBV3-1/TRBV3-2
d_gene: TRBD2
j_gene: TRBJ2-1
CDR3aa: CASSQPAGGPANEQFF
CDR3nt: TGTGCCAGCAGCCAACCAGCGGGGGGGCCGGCCAATGAGCAGTTCTTC

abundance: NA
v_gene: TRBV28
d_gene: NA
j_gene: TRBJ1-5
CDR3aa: CASSPTGIPQHF
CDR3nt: TGTGCCAGCAGTCCTACAGGGATTCCCCAGCATTTT

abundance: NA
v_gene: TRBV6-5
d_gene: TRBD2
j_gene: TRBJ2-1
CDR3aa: CASSRRPGGDNEQFF
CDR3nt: TGTGCCAGCAGCCGCAGGCCCGGGGGGGACAATGAGCAGTTCTTC

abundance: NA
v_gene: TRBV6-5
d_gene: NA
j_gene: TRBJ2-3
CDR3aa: CASTPRGTTDTQYF
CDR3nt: TGTGCCAGCACCCCTCGGGGTACCACAGATACGCAGTATTTT

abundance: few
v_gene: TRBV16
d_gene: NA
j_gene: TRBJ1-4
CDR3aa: CASSQHGTPEKLFF
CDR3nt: TGTGCCAGCAGCCAACACGGGACACCTGAAAAACTGTTTTTT

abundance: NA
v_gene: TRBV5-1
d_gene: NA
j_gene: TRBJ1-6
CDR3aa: CASSVREDRNSPLHF
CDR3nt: TGCGCCAGCAGCGTTAGGGAGGATCGGAATTCACCCCTCCACTTT

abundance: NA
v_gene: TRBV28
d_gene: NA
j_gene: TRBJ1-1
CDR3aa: CASSFSVRLDEAWHTEAFF
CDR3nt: TGTGCCAGCAGTTTCTCAGTTCGACTTGACGAGGCATGGCACACTGAAGCTTTCTTT

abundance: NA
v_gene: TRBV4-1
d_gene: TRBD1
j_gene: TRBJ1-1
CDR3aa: CASSQGRLGQGARGGSTEAFF
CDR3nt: TGCGCCAGCAGCCAAGGTCGTTTGGGACAGGGGGCACGCGGAGGGAGTACTGAAGCTTTCTTT

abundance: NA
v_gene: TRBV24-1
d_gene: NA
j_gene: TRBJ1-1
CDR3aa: CATSRTGVNTEAFF
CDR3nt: TGTGCCACCAGCCGAACAGGAGTGAACACTGAAGCTTTCTTT